These 14 T cell receptor beta chains were sequenced from one sample in a study of vaccination and CD4 T cells after COVID-19. Treatment reported: roughly 10-day PBMC culture with coronavirus spike peptide pools or control peptides (ViraFEST assay). No antigen is known for these receptors. The study sequenced cultured CD4+ T cell DNA using the Oncomine TCR Beta short-read assay. Each CDR3 protein is one row after TCRdb ran MiXCR on the PCR reads. Here the sample spans about 16,000 distinct CDR3 sequences, about 61% being singletons. Sequenced material: CD4+ T cells from blood, cultured in vitro. The receptor source for this set is a human donor who had recovered from COVID-19.

The rearrangement joins TRBV9 to TRBJ2-7, with TRBD2 matching 9 bases. V lost 0 bases, J lost 3 bases, and 10 bases stayed unmatched. This CDR3 spans 17 amino acids. Per germline, CDR1 SGDLS and CDR2 YYNGEE. As DNA, the CDR3 is TGTGCCAGCAGCGTAGACCCCTCAGCGGGAGGCTTCTACGAGCAGTACTTC. The encoded protein is CASSVDPSAGGFYEQYF.

The chain is built from TRBV20-1 and TRBJ2-1, with 9 bases matching TRBD2. The ends lost 6 bases at V and 4 bases at J; junction bases unmatched: 10. CDR3 size: 15 residues. Germline-derived CDR1 and CDR2 are DFQATT and SNEGSKA (reference sequence). The CDR3 protein is CSARRTSAGYNEQFF. The CDR3 nucleotides are TGCAGTGCCAGAAGGACTAGCGCGGGTTACAATGAGCAGTTCTTC.

This rearrangement joins TRBV7-2 to TRBJ1-2; a weak D match, TRBD1 (5 bases). With 4 bases removed from V and 6 bases from J, the gap between germline ends came to 12 bases. Germline lookup yields CDR1 SGHTA and CDR2 FQGNSA. The CDR3 has 13 residues. The DNA for the CDR3 is TGTGCCAGCAGCTACCTCTTGGGGGATGGCTACACCTTC. It specifies CASSYLLGDGYTF.

The CDR3 loop reads CASSLSGSYGYTF. CDR3 DNA sequence: TGCGCCAGCAGCTTGTCCGGGAGCTATGGCTACACCTTC. The chain carries TRBV5-1 and TRBJ1-2; unclear D gene. Germline V lookup: CDR1 SGHRS, CDR2 YFSETQ. With 1 base removed from V and 4 bases from J, the gap between germline ends came to 8 bases. The CDR3 sequence is 13 residues long. Filled out from reference TRBV5-1 and TRBJ1-2, the complete variable domain reads KAGVTQTPRYLIKTRGQQVTLSCSPISGHRSVSWYQQTPGQGLQFLFEYFSETQRNKGNFPGRFSGRQFSNSRSEMNVSTLELGDSALYLCASSLSGSYGYTFGSGTRLTVV.

The chain is built from TRBV10-1 and TRBJ2-7, with 7 bases that match TRBD2. CDR1 and CDR2 (germline): WNHNN, SYGVQD (reference sequence). J gave up 7 bases and V 4 bases, and 13 bases lay outside the gene matches. The CDR3 extends over 15 amino acids. The CDR3 DNA reads as TGCGCCAGCAGTGGGGATGGGACGGGACTATGGGAGCAGTACTTC. The encoded protein is CASSGDGTGLWEQYF.

The V and J genes are TRBV6-1 and TRBJ2-2; 9 bases map to TRBD2. J gave up 6 bases and V 6 bases, and 11 bases lay outside the gene matches. CDR1 and CDR2 from the germline V gene are MNHNS and SASEGT. This CDR3 is 16 amino acids long. The CDR3 DNA is TGTGCCAGCAGACTCTCCTCAGCGGGAGGCCCCGGGGAGCTGTTTTTT. Translating it yields CASRLSSAGGPGELFF.

The rearrangement links TRBV12-3 or TRBV12-4 to TRBJ2-3; TRBD2 might be the D (5 bases). The CDR3 has 15 residues. V lost 2 bases, J lost 1 base, and 10 bases lay in between. The CDR3 sequence is CASSLWVSGTDTQYF. For the CDR3, the DNA is TGTGCCAGCAGTTTATGGGTTAGCGGCACAGATACGCAGTATTTT.

The V call is TRBV4-1, the J call TRBJ1-5, with D possibly matching TRBD1 (5 bases). Germline CDR1 reads MGHRA; CDR2 reads YSYEKL. CDR3 length: 15 amino acids. V lost 4 bases to trimming and J lost 4 bases, with 14 bases between them. The chain's CDR3 is CASSPARVWNQPQHF. In DNA form, the CDR3 reads TGCGCCAGCAGCCCGGCCAGGGTTTGGAATCAGCCCCAGCATTTT.

This chain joins TRBV7-9 and TRBJ1-1; D gene ambiguous. This CDR3 region has 16 residues. V dropped 4 bases and J dropped 3 bases, with 18 bases sitting between them. Germline V lookup: CDR1 SEHNR, CDR2 FQNEAQ (reference sequence). The CDR3 DNA reads as TGTGCCAGCAGCTCAATTGGGAGGCCTCCTGACACTGAAGCTTTCTTT. Residues: CASSSIGRPPDTEAFF.

This clonotype turned up a few times. The chain links TRBV7-6 to TRBJ2-2; TRBD2 agrees at 13 bases. The CDR3 is made up of 16 amino acids. Germline CDR1 SGHVS, CDR2 FNYEAQ. V lost 5 bases, J lost 9 bases, and 9 bases stayed unmatched. CDR3 protein: CASSASGTSGIRELFF. The CDR3 DNA reads TGTGCCAGCAGCGCATCCGGGACTAGCGGGATAAGGGAGCTGTTTTTT. Full variable domain (remainder filled in from reference TRBV7-6 and TRBJ2-2): GAGVSQSPRYKVTKRGQDVALRCDPISGHVSLYWYRQALGQGPEFLTYFNYEAQQDKSGLPNDRFSAERPEGSISTLTIQRTEQRDSAMYRCASSASGTSGIRELFFGEGSRLTVL.

This chain links TRBV20-1 with TRBJ2-7; 7 nucleotides line up with TRBD1. Per the germline V gene, CDR1 is DFQATT and CDR2 is SNEGSKA (reference sequence). This CDR3 spans 11 amino acids. As DNA, the CDR3 is TGCAGCCCGGGACAGACCTACGAGCAGTACTTC. This translates into CSPGQTYEQYF.

The chain combines TRBV2 with TRBJ2-5; D could derive from TRBD1 or TRBD2 (6 bases each). This CDR3 contains 16 residues. Germline-derived CDR1 and CDR2 are SNHLY and FYNNEI. V was shortened by 6 bases and J by 2 bases, with 19 bases between the two germline ends. The CDR3 reads CASRGAGGGGQETQYF. Here the CDR3 DNA reads TGTGCCAGCAGGGGGGCCGGGGGAGGAGGGCAAGAGACCCAGTACTTC.

J is TRBJ2-3 and V is TRBV20-1; D not certain. This CDR3 region has 12 residues. Germline CDR1 DFQATT, CDR2 SNEGSKA (reference sequence). Deletions cut 4 bases from V and 4 bases from J, with 9 bases between. The CDR3 sequence is CSAKIDADTQYF. The CDR3 DNA reads as TGCAGTGCTAAGATAGACGCAGATACGCAGTATTTT.

This clonotype was counted between two and nine times. The V and J genes are TRBV6-1 and TRBJ1-1; 8 positions agree with TRBD1. Trimming took 5 bases from V and 0 from J; bases not matched to a gene: 11. In germline, CDR1 is MNHNS, CDR2 SASEGT. There are 17 residues in the CDR3. DNA for the CDR3: TGTGCCAGCAGTCTTCGGACAGGGTTTAACATGAACACTGAAGCTTTCTTT. Its protein product is CASSLRTGFNMNTEAFF.